A single T cell receptor beta chain is shown here with its context. As yet, its antigen is unknown. In the PCR, 60 Vbeta and 13 Jbeta primers were used. Clones were read by immunoSEQ multiplex PCR, and TCRdb kept only the in-frame ones, dropping some. The sample carries under 90,000 clones, more than 60% recorded once. This sample is drawn from a study of cytomegalovirus exposure and HLA in healthy donors. Study-level findings and limits: The dataset shows that most TCR sequences were rare, while some public TCRs occurred in many donors. According to an earlier analysis, most TCR beta V segments yielded productive rearrangements about 87% or about 30% of the time. Among TCR beta chains, those listed as cytomegalovirus-associated numbered about 160. Sequences of the TCR beta chain were said to predict the HLA-A and HLA-B alleles of most subjects accurately.

The V gene end was trimmed by 3 bases and the J gene end by 6 bases; junction bases not matched to a gene: 6. Germline loops: CDR1 SGHRS, CDR2 YFSETQ. CDR3 length equals 14 residues. J is TRBJ2-3 and V is TRBV5-1; 8 positions match TRBD2. The sequencing input was PBMCs. This clonotype originated in a middle-aged man in good health and CMV-seronegative. CDR3 coding DNA: TGCGCCAGCAGCTACGGGACTAGAGTGGATACGCAGTATTTT. Translating it yields CASSYGTRVDTQYF.